This T cell receptor (beta chain) came from a study of beta chain features in type 1 diabetes (dated by TCRdb to between 2017 and 2018). Regarding the study in general: No differences in mean age, gender distribution, total cell number or subset yield were found between patients and healthy donors. A total of some 110 million sorted cells were examined across all samples, and a strong correlation was observed between cell number per subset and RNA yield. The study compared the TCRB repertoires of sorted circulating CD4+ T cell subsets in recently diagnosed type 1 diabetes patients with those in matched healthy donors. Whereas all 30 or so donors provided naive and central memory subsets, regulatory and stem cell-like memory subsets were isolated from just 8 patients and roughly eight healthy donors. What the study reported, not specific to this receptor: Because cDNA was sequenced instead of genomic DNA, highly expressing activated cells could be over-represented, though the groups showed no difference in activation or CD3 levels. The naive, central memory and regulatory TCRB repertoires appeared to resemble one another more closely among patients than among healthy donors. At VDJ recombination sites, type 1 diabetes patients had fewer insertions and more deleted nucleotides, which implies abnormalities in thymic rearrangement. Shorter templates might have been favored by PCR, but patient and control samples were amplified and corrected together, so both groups would have been affected equally by any skew. In all four CD4+ subsets, TCRB CDR3 length was moderately but significantly shorter in type 1 diabetes patients. Only small numbers of individuals were included in the HLA sub-analyses, which left unresolved whether HLA type had any influence on TCRB rearrangement.

The entire isolated RNA was reverse transcribed using the High Capacity cDNA Reverse Transcription Kit, and thus expressed TCRB transcripts were sequenced. Naive, central memory and regulatory T cell samples underwent deep immunoSEQ sequencing, averaging approximately 3.3 million total reads per sample. Sorted cells were lysed in RLT buffer and RNA was extracted with DNase-treated RNeasy Micro or Mini kits, depending on cell number. To prevent cross-contamination, every cell subset was processed on its own, while patient and healthy donor samples were processed together. The immunoSEQ multiplex PCR was used to amplify TCRB sequences from cDNA, yielding 87-bp fragments that span the CDR3 region. Sequencing of the amplicons was done on the Illumina HiSeq platform. The original pipeline was this. PCR bias was computationally corrected using synthetic template baselines, reads within Hamming distance 2 were collapsed, and singletons that could not be merged were discarded. Reads were aligned against IMGT to assign V, D and J genes, CDR3 length and insertions or deletions at six rearrangement sites. Clonotype counts were normalized to sorted cell number within each subset before computing true diversity and Gini coefficients with the tcR R package. Repertoire sharing was quantified using the overlap coefficient calculated on TCRB nucleotide sequences. Out-of-frame TCRB sequences from naive cells were analyzed as a proxy for the pre-selection repertoire. What TCRdb holds here is the immuneACCESS table cut down to in-frame rearrangements. Part of the clones is not present; checked against another copy, under half of the missing clones reflect an unresolved V gene, and the others are unexplained. Clone size and the V and J calls come from that table; the DNA yielded D and trimming. Present in this sample are under 300,000 clones, approximately 25% of which were seen just once. The ten largest account for 0.012% of the sample.

This clone was detected a few times. Its recognized antigen is unknown. Base qualities are not recorded, but no much larger clone differs from it by a single base. From each donor, a single peripheral blood sample of about 110 mL on average was drawn into heparinised tubes. A BD FACSAria II was used to sort naive, central memory, regulatory and stem cell-like memory CD4+ T cells with a panel that included CD45RO, CCR7, CD25, CD127, CD95 and CD27. Every sorted population had a purity above 95%. Right away, PBMCs were isolated by Lymphoprep density gradient centrifugation and were stained directly, with no culture step. Samples were stained and sorted in pairs, with one healthy donor and one patient per experiment, so that batch effects were minimized. V and J lose 3 bases and 0 bases, and a span of 6 bases separates them. Sequences SQVTM (CDR1) and ANQGSEA (CDR2) are obtained from the germline V gene. The CDR3, from cysteine to phenylalanine, totals 14 residues. Only the CDR3 part of the read is kept: 42 bases, read in frame from the first base.

The origin of this receptor is a woman under 40 with type 1 diabetes. In this chain, TRBV29-1 is recombined with TRBJ2-6, with the D gene not confidently named. Sequences were obtained from naive CD4+ T cells from blood. Taken with the paper, the label for cell subset or site translates to: true naive CD4+ T cells. Here the CDR3 is given as CSVESHSGANVLTF. The DNA sequence is as follows: TGCAGCGTTGAGAGCCACTCTGGGGCCAACGTCCTGACTTTC.